These 26 T cell receptor beta chains share one sample of origin, sequenced in a study of blood T cell repertoires in COVID-19. The assay was immunoSEQ multiplex PCR, and TCRdb's table has in-frame clones only and misses some. The profile shows under 250,000 clones, over 65% of them singletons. Sequencing was done on a sample of PBMCs or T cells enriched from blood (not recorded which). The source of these receptors is an older woman who had recovered from COVID-19.

The rearrangement joins TRBV27 to TRBJ2-1; weak D call: TRBD1 (6 bases). CDR1 MNHEY and CDR2 SMNVEV come from the germline V gene (reference sequence). The length of the CDR3 is 14 residues. Trimming cost V 0 bases and J 8 bases, with 11 bases left between them. The DNA for the CDR3 is TGTGCCAGCAGTTTATCGGCAGCAGGGGATGAGCAGTTCTTC. It encodes CASSLSAAGDEQFF.

CDR3 sequence: CASNLGQGLGGNTIYF. As DNA, the CDR3 is TGTGCCAGCAACCTCGGGCAGGGCTTGGGAGGAAACACCATATATTTT. V gene TRBV2 combines with J gene TRBJ1-3; maybe TRBD1 (5 bases). The V end was cut by 7 bases, the J end by 4 bases, with 20 bases between. This CDR3 spans 16 amino acids. Germline CDR1 and CDR2: SNHLY and FYNNEI.

CDR3 coding DNA: TGCGCCAGCAGCCCTAGCGAGAGCTCTGGGGCCAACGTCCTGACTTTC. Its protein product is CASSPSESSGANVLTF. The V call is TRBV10-1, the J call TRBJ2-6; D is possibly TRBD2 (6 bases). This CDR3 region has 16 residues. Trimming shortened V by 6 bases and J by 0 bases, and 12 bases separated the two germline ends. CDR1 is WNHNN, CDR2 SYGVQD, per germline (reference sequence).

This clone showed up just once. This sequence joins TRBV9 and TRBJ1-2, with TRBD1 identical over 8 bases. Germline V gene sequence: CDR1 SGDLS, CDR2 YYNGEE. The CDR3 has 15 amino acids. Losses at the gene ends were 4 bases for V and 3 bases for J; bases not matched to a gene: 8. The CDR3 loop is CASSQGAGGHYGYTF. The CDR3 nucleotides are TGTGCCAGCAGCCAGGGGGCAGGGGGGCACTATGGCTACACCTTC.

The rearrangement links TRBV30 to TRBJ2-3; TRBD1 aligns across 8 bases. Germline V CDR1 and CDR2: GTSNPN, SVGIG (reference sequence). CDR3 size: 13 residues. The trim removed 0 bases at V and 5 bases at J, leaving 1 base unmatched. CDR3 DNA: TGTGCCTGGAGTGTACAGGGGGGAGATACGCAGTATTTT. It encodes CAWSVQGGDTQYF. The full variable domain, in which reference TRBV30 and TRBJ2-3 provide the parts outside the CDR3, is SQTIHQWPATLVQPVGSPLSLECTVEGTSNPNLYWYRQAAGRGLQLLFYSVGIGQISSEVPQNLSASRPQDRQFILSSKKLLLSDSGFYLCAWSVQGGDTQYFGPGTRLTVL.

The rearrangement links TRBV6-5 to TRBJ2-1, with TRBD2 matching over 8 bases. Germline CDR1 reads MNHEY; CDR2 reads SVGAGI. J gave up 7 bases and V 7 bases, and 9 bases lay outside the gene matches. The CDR3 is made up of 14 amino acids. The CDR3 reads CASNPAGVFNEQFF. The CDR3 nucleotides read TGTGCCAGCAACCCAGCGGGAGTTTTTAATGAGCAGTTCTTC.

A single count supports this clone. This chain connects TRBV7-2 to TRBJ1-6; 10 bases are a match to TRBD1. This CDR3 contains 15 residues. CDR1 is SGHTA and CDR2 is FQGNSA in the germline V gene. With 5 bases clipped from V and 6 bases from J, the junction kept 4 bases outside the gene matches. This CDR3 is CASSPTGGFNSPLHF. CDR3 coding DNA: TGTGCCAGCAGCCCGACAGGGGGCTTTAATTCACCCCTCCACTTT.

This chain connects TRBV18 to TRBJ1-5, with TRBD1 as a possible D gene (5 bases). Trimming took off 4 bases at V and 1 base at J, with 11 bases between the two ends. Germline CDR1 is KGHSH and CDR2 is LQKENI. The CDR3 runs 15 residues. The CDR3 nucleotides read TGTGCCAGCTCACAAGGAGGGGTAAGCAATCAGCCCCAGCATTTT. This codes for CASSQGGVSNQPQHF.

This chain links TRBV12-3 or TRBV12-4 with TRBJ2-5; possible D gene TRBD2, 6 bases. There are 11 residues in the CDR3. V was clipped by 3 bases and J by 7 bases, with 6 bases between them. CDR3 coding DNA: TGTGCCAGCAGTTTCGGGGGGACCCAGTACTTC. Translation gives CASSFGGTQYF.

V and J are TRBV3-1 (or the pseudogene TRBV3-2) and TRBJ1-2, with a weak D call TRBD1 (6 bases). This CDR3 spans 15 amino acids. CDR1 is LGHDT, CDR2 YNNKEL, per germline (reference sequence). The V end lost 1 base, the J end lost 1 base, and 10 bases lay between the germline ends. The CDR3 nucleotides read TGTGCCAGCAGCCAAGCTGACAGGAGTAACTATGGCTACACCTTC. Translation: CASSQADRSNYGYTF.

The chain combines TRBV11-2 with TRBJ2-7, with 7 bases lining up with TRBD2. The germline gives CDR1 SGHAT, CDR2 FQNNGV. CDR3 size: 15 residues. The junction had 4 bases not matched to a gene; V was cut back by 0 bases and J by 2 bases. The CDR3 coding sequence is TGTGCCAGCAGCTTAGAGGTAGCGGGTCCCTACGAGCAGTACTTC. Translation: CASSLEVAGPYEQYF.

This clone was seen a handful of times. CDR3 bases: TGTGCCAGCAGCCCAGGGGCCAATTTGAACACTGAAGCTTTCTTT. Residues: CASSPGANLNTEAFF. This chain links TRBV7-2 with TRBJ1-1, with D possibly being TRBD1 (6 bases). This CDR3 spans 15 amino acids. Trimming removed 5 bases from V and 0 bases from J, with 13 bases in between. Per the germline V gene, CDR1 is SGHTA and CDR2 is FQGNSA.

The genes are TRBV5-4 and TRBJ2-5, with D possibly TRBD2 on 5 matching bases. The length of the CDR3 is 14 residues. Trimming removed 4 bases from V and 2 bases from J, with 12 bases in between. CDR1 is SGHNT and CDR2 is YYREEE in the germline V gene (reference sequence). CDR3 amino acids: CASSPPRRQETQYF. The CDR3 DNA is TGTGCCAGCAGCCCCCCCCGGAGGCAAGAGACCCAGTACTTC.

Comments on this clone: This CDR3 is also generated by other DNA sequences in the sample. This chain joins TRBV12-3 or TRBV12-4 and TRBJ2-7, with 10 positions matching TRBD1. V dropped 6 bases and J dropped 4; count of bases not matched to a gene: 3. The length of the CDR3 is 13 residues. Here the CDR3 reads CASSPGQGYEQYF. DNA of the CDR3: TGTGCCAGCAGCCCGGGACAGGGGTACGAGCAGTACTTC.

The rearrangement uses TRBV12-3 or TRBV12-4 and TRBJ1-2; no clear D. V dropped 5 bases and J dropped 0 bases, with 7 bases sitting between them. The CDR3 extends over 13 amino acids. CDR3 loop: CASSLLANYGYTF. The CDR3 region has the DNA TGTGCCAGCAGTCTACTAGCTAACTATGGCTACACCTTC.

This clone came up once. The rearrangement links TRBV10-1 to TRBJ1-1; 9 bases map to TRBD1. Germline V gene sequence: CDR1 WNHNN, CDR2 SYGVQD (reference sequence). V lost 7 bases, J lost 2 bases, and 2 bases stayed unmatched. The CDR3 is 13 amino acids. For the CDR3, the DNA is TGCGCCAGCACGGGACAGGGCAACACTGAAGCTTTCTTT. This codes for CASTGQGNTEAFF.

The genes are TRBV11-2 and TRBJ2-1; 8 nucleotides align to TRBD2. CDR3 length: 17 amino acids. CDR1 and CDR2 (germline): SGHAT, FQNNGV. Losses at the gene ends were 0 bases for V and 5 bases for J; bases not matched to a gene: 9. This chain's CDR3 is CASSLDPPTSGNNEQFF. CDR3 bases: TGTGCCAGCAGCTTAGATCCCCCCACTAGCGGAAACAATGAGCAGTTCTTC.

This rearrangement joins TRBV4-3 to TRBJ2-5; the D gene is possibly TRBD2 (6 bases). The CDR3 covers 15 residues. V shed 1 base and J shed 4 bases, with 13 bases lying between them. CDR1 LGHNA and CDR2 YSLEER come from the germline V gene. CDR3 in amino acids: CASSQAGSGRETQYF. The CDR3 DNA reads as TGCGCCAGCAGCCAAGCGGGTAGCGGTCGAGAGACCCAGTACTTC.

The chain recombines TRBV7-8 with TRBJ2-2, with D maybe TRBD1 (6 bases). The germline gives CDR1 SGHVS, CDR2 FQNEAQ. The CDR3 length is 15 residues. V lost 5 bases, J lost 1 base, and 11 bases lay in between. The CDR3 here is CASSRSRGNTGELFF. Written as DNA, the CDR3 is TGTGCCAGCAGCCGTTCCAGGGGGAACACCGGGGAGCTGTTTTTT.

The chain's CDR3 is CASSPLGGADTEAFF. CDR3 in DNA: TGTGCCAGCAGCCCCTTGGGAGGGGCGGACACTGAAGCTTTCTTT. The chain carries TRBV3-1 (or the pseudogene TRBV3-2) and TRBJ1-1; tentative D call: TRBD1 (5 bases). In germline, CDR1 is LGHDT, CDR2 YNNKEL (reference sequence). Between the trimmed V and J ends, which lost 4 bases and 3 bases, there was a span of 15 bases. This CDR3 region has 15 residues.

CDR3 amino acids: CATSGTDPSPLHF. CDR3 nucleotides: TGTGCCACCTCCGGGACAGACCCTAGTCCCCTCCACTTT. The rearrangement links TRBV10-3 to TRBJ1-6; 7 bases are shared with TRBD1. The V gene end was trimmed by 10 bases and the J gene end by 13 bases; junction bases not matched to a gene: 13. The CDR3 length is 13 residues. Germline CDR1 ENHRY, CDR2 SYGVKD.

The rearrangement uses TRBV7-9 and TRBJ2-3, with D perhaps matching TRBD1 (6 bases). CDR1 is SEHNR and CDR2 is FQNEAQ in the germline V gene (reference sequence). The CDR3 totals 15 residues. The V end lost 5 bases, the J end lost 4 bases, and 16 bases lay between the germline ends. DNA of the CDR3: TGTGCCAGCAGCGCTGCACAGGGATTGGCAGATACGCAGTATTTT. It encodes CASSAAQGLADTQYF. Supplemented by reference TRBV7-9 and TRBJ2-3, the full variable domain reads DTGVSQNPRHKITKRGQNVTFRCDPISEHNRLYWYRQTLGQGPEFLTYFQNEAQLEKSRLLSDRFSAERPKGSFSTLEIQRTEQGDSAMYLCASSAAQGLADTQYFGPGTRLTVL.

The sample holds one count of this clone. The chain combines TRBV5-1 with TRBJ2-1; TRBD2 matches at 8 bases. After removal of 2 bases from V and 2 bases from J, the junction contained 3 bases not matched to a gene. CDR3 length equals 15 residues. Germline-derived CDR1 and CDR2 are SGHRS and YFSETQ. The CDR3 sequence: CASSLAGETYNEQFF. CDR3 sequence (DNA): TGCGCCAGCAGCTTAGCGGGGGAAACCTACAATGAGCAGTTCTTC.

V is TRBV10-3 and J is TRBJ2-2, with D possibly matching TRBD2 (6 bases). Trimming stripped 3 bases from V and 0 bases from J, with 11 bases between. In germline, CDR1 is ENHRY, CDR2 SYGVKD. The CDR3 contains 16 residues. CDR3 in amino acids: CAISESSASNTGELFF. Here the CDR3 DNA reads TGTGCCATCAGTGAATCTAGCGCCTCGAACACCGGGGAGCTGTTTTTT.

CDR3 amino acids: CASTALGGKPQHF. In nucleotides, the CDR3 is TGTGCCAGCACGGCTCTAGGGGGCAAGCCCCAGCATTTT. The chain has TRBV18 and TRBJ1-5, with 7 bases aligning to TRBD1. Germline CDR1 reads KGHSH; CDR2 reads LQKENI. CDR3 length: 13 residues. With 8 bases clipped from V and 8 bases from J, the junction kept 9 bases outside the gene matches. Filled out from reference TRBV18 and TRBJ1-5, the complete variable domain reads NAGVMQNPRHLVRRRGQEARLRCSPMKGHSHVYWYRQLPEEGLKFMVYLQKENIIDESGMPKERFSAEFPKEGPSILRIQQVVRGDSAAYFCASTALGGKPQHFGDGTRLSIL.

The chain carries TRBV14 and TRBJ2-1; 10 positions match TRBD1. The V gene end was trimmed by 4 bases and the J gene end by 5 bases; junction bases not matched to a gene: 29. Germline CDR1 is SGHDN and CDR2 is FVKESK. The CDR3 is made up of 23 amino acids. DNA of the CDR3: TGTGCCAGCAGCCGCGGCCGGGACAGGGGAATACGGAGCGGGAGAAGCGGTGACAATGAGCAGTTCTTC. As protein: CASSRGRDRGIRSGRSGDNEQFF.